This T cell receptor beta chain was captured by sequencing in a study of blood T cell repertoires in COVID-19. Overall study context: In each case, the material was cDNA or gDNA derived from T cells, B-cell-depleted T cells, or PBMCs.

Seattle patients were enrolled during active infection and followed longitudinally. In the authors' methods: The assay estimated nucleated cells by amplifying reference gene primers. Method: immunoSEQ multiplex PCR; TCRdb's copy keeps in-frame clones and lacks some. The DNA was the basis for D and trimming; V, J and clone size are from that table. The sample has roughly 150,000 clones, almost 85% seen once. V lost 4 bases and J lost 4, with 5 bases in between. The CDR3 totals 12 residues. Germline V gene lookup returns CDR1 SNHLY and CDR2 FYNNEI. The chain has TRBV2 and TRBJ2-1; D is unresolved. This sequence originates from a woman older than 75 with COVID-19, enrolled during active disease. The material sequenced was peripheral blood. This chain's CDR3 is CASSVSYNEQFF. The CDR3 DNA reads TGTGCCAGCAGTGTGAGTTACAATGAGCAGTTCTTC.